Below are 9 T cell receptor beta chains sequenced from a single sample in a study of T-cell memory formation after mild COVID-19. TCRdb re-called the 5' RACE reads through MiXCR, storing one row per CDR3 protein. The data hold around 450,000 distinct CDR3 sequences, with 20% to 25% observed a single time. Specimen: PBMCs or a T cell subset sorted from them (not recorded which). All receptors come from an adult woman who had mild COVID-19 (a few samples of this study predate the infection). Cell type and time point are not known.

This clonotype was counted at least ten times. This chain uses TRBV30 with TRBJ2-1; 7 positions agree with TRBD1. V lost 3 bases and J lost 4; bases outside the gene matches: 6. The germline gives CDR1 GTSNPN, CDR2 SVGIG (reference sequence). CDR3 length: 14 amino acids. The DNA of the CDR3 is TGTGCCTGGAGCAAAGGGGGCGCATACAATGAGCAGTTCTTC. This translates into CAWSKGGAYNEQFF.

V is TRBV6-5 and J is TRBJ1-2; weak D call: TRBD1 (5 bases). Deletions cut 6 bases from V and 8 bases from J, with 16 bases between. CDR1 MNHEY and CDR2 SVGAGI come from the germline V gene. There are 13 residues in the CDR3. Written as DNA, the CDR3 is TGTGCCAGCAGCCCACCGGGGGTCCTAGGCTACACCTTC. This encodes CASSPPGVLGYTF.

The chain couples TRBV11-2 to TRBJ2-7; 7 nucleotides match TRBD1. V shed 1 base and J 0 bases; nucleotides not matched to a gene: 3. The CDR3 has 15 residues. Germline V CDR1 and CDR2: SGHAT, FQNNGV. The CDR3 reads CASSLVTGASYEQYF. The CDR3 DNA sequence: TGTGCCAGCAGCTTAGTAACAGGGGCCTCCTACGAGCAGTACTTC.

This clonotype turned up a few times. CDR3 amino acids: CASRLASGNTIYF. The DNA for the CDR3 is TGTGCCAGCAGATTGGCCTCTGGAAACACCATATATTTT. J is TRBJ1-3 and V is TRBV12-3 or TRBV12-4; D is unresolved. The CDR3 has 13 residues. V lost 6 bases to trimming and J lost 0 bases, with 6 bases between them.

The chain has TRBV20-1 and TRBJ2-7; D possibly corresponds to TRBD2 (6 bases). V lost 4 bases to trimming and J lost 6 bases, with 19 bases between them. Germline CDR1 is DFQATT and CDR2 is SNEGSKA (reference sequence). CDR3 length equals 14 residues. CDR3 region: CSAMPDVMGGEQYF. In DNA, the CDR3 is TGCAGTGCTATGCCCGACGTTATGGGGGGCGAGCAGTACTTC.

The chain joins TRBV5-1 to TRBJ1-1; 7 bases match TRBD1. The CDR3 loop spans 19 amino acids. Looked up from germline, CDR1 is SGHRS and CDR2 is YFSETQ. The trim removed 0 bases at V and 3 bases at J, leaving 17 bases unmatched. CDR3 coding DNA: TGCGCCAGCAGCTTGGCCTCGACAGGGATTTCGGTTCGGGACACTGAAGCTTTCTTT. Translation gives CASSLASTGISVRDTEAFF.

The J gene is TRBJ1-2, the V gene TRBV20-1; TRBD1 matches 7 bases. The CDR3 has 15 amino acids. V trimming: 6 bases; J trimming: 2 bases; junction bases outside the gene matches: 12. Germline CDR1 is DFQATT and CDR2 is SNEGSKA (reference sequence). CDR3 nucleotides: TGCAGTGCCCTCAATCGGGACAGCGTAAACTATGGCTACACCTTC. Encoded protein: CSALNRDSVNYGYTF.

This clonotype was observed a few times. This sequence joins TRBV5-1 and TRBJ2-1; 8 bases line up with TRBD2. The trim removed 5 bases at V and 0 bases at J, leaving 7 bases unmatched. The CDR3 loop spans 16 amino acids. Looked up from germline, CDR1 is SGHRS and CDR2 is YFSETQ. For the CDR3, the DNA is TGCGCCAGCAGGCCATCCGGGGGGGGCTCCTACAATGAGCAGTTCTTC. Its translation: CASRPSGGGSYNEQFF.

V is TRBV12-3 or TRBV12-4 and J is TRBJ1-3; 7 nucleotides line up with TRBD1. The CDR3 covers 14 residues. V gave up 6 bases and J gave up 0 bases; unmatched junction bases: 2. CDR3 bases: TGTGCCAGCAGCGACAGGGCCTCTGGAAACACCATATATTTT. Residues: CASSDRASGNTIYF.